The sample holds a few counts of the clone carrying this T cell receptor (beta chain). Its antigen is unidentified. The sample belongs to a study of cytomegalovirus exposure and HLA in healthy donors. Study context: The same platform was used for the 100 to 150 validation repertoires and the approximately 670 first-cohort repertoires, a later analysis reported. Study results and caveats: Reportedly, diagnosis of cytomegalovirus status by the classifier showed high specificity and sensitivity. The study recorded 150 to 200 TCR beta chains that were cytomegalovirus-associated.

Profiling relied on immunoSEQ multiplex PCR, and the TCRdb table lists in-frame clones only, not all of them. The data hold approximately 150,000 clones, with around nine tenths observed a single time. Donors came from a validation cohort of 90 to 150 subjects, distinct from the first 666-subject cohort. The sequence derives from a woman in her twenties or thirties in good health and CMV-seronegative. The sample consisted of PBMCs.

CDR3 protein: CASSRQGQGDTEAFF. In DNA, the CDR3 is TGCGCCAGCAGCCGACAAGGACAGGGAGACACTGAAGCTTTCTTT. The gene calls are TRBV5-1 and TRBJ1-1; 8 bases are shared with TRBD1. The CDR3 has 15 amino acids. CDR1 and CDR2 (germline): SGHRS, YFSETQ. V dropped 4 bases and J dropped 3; count of bases not matched to a gene: 8.